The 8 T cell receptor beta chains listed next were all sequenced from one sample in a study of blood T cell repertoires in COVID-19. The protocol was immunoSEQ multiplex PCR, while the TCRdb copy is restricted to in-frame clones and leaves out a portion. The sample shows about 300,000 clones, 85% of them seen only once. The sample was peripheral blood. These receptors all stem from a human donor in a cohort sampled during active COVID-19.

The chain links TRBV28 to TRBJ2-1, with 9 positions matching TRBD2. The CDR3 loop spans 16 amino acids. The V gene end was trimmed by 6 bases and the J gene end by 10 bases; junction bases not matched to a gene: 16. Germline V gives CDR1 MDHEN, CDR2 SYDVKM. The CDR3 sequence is CASREAGGLAPREQFF. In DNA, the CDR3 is TGTGCCAGCAGGGAGGCGGGGGGACTAGCCCCAAGGGAGCAGTTCTTC.

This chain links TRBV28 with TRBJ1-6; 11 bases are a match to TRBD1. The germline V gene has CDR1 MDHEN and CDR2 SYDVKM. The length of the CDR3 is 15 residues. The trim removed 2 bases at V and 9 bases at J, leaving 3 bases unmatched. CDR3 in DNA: TGTGCCAGCAGTTTAGTCGGGACAGGGGGTTCACCCCTCCACTTT. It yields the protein CASSLVGTGGSPLHF.

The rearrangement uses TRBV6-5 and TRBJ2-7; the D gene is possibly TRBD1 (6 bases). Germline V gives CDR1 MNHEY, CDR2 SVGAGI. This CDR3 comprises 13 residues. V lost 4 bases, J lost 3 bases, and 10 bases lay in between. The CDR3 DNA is TGTGCCAGCAGTTCAGGGGTTAACTACGAGCAGTACTTC. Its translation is CASSSGVNYEQYF.

The CDR3 DNA follows: TGTGCCAGTAGGCAGGGCGTTGATGGCTACACCTTC. Residues: CASRQGVDGYTF. The gene calls are TRBV19 and TRBJ1-2; maybe TRBD1 (5 bases). This CDR3 has 12 amino acids. V was shortened by 6 bases and J by 6 bases, with 11 bases between the two germline ends. CDR1 is LNHDA and CDR2 is SQIVND in the germline V gene (reference sequence).

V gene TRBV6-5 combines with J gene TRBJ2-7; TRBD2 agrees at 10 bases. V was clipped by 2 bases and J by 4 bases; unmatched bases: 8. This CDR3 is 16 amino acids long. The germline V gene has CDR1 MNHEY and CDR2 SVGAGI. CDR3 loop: CASSYITGTSEYEQYF. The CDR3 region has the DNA TGTGCCAGCAGTTACATTACCGGGACTAGCGAGTACGAGCAGTACTTC.

The CDR3 region has the DNA TGTGCCAGCAGCCGCTCGTGGGGCGGGAACTCCTACGAGCAGTACTTC. This encodes CASSRSWGGNSYEQYF. The chain links TRBV3-1 (or the pseudogene TRBV3-2) to TRBJ2-7, with a tentative D call TRBD2 (6 bases). The length of the CDR3 is 16 residues. The germline V gene has CDR1 LGHDT and CDR2 YNNKEL (reference sequence). V was cut by 4 bases and J by 0 bases, with 16 bases left in between.

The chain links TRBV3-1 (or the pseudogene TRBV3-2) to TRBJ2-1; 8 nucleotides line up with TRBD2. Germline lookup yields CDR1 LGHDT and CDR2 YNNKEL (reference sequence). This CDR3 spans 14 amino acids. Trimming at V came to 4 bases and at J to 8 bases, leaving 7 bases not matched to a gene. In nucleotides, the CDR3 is TGTGCCAGCAGCCCCACGGGAGGGCCGGATGAGCAGTTCTTC. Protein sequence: CASSPTGGPDEQFF.

The CDR3 DNA is TGCGCCAGCAGCTTGACGGGAGGGGACTCACCCCTCCACTTT. Translating gives CASSLTGGDSPLHF. The rearrangement links TRBV5-1 to TRBJ1-6; perhaps TRBD1 as D (5 bases). The CDR3 sequence is 14 residues long. Germline V gives CDR1 SGHRS, CDR2 YFSETQ. With 1 base removed from V and 10 bases from J, the gap between germline ends came to 12 bases.